This TCR beta chain was obtained from a study of blood T cell repertoires in COVID-19. Overall study context: COVID-19 samples, acute and convalescent, were from the United States, Italy and Spain.

Method: immunoSEQ multiplex PCR; TCRdb's copy keeps in-frame clones and lacks some. The sample carries 350,000 to 550,000 clones, 85% to 90% recorded once. In this sample, this clone turned up once. This TCR came from a man younger than 40 who had recovered from COVID-19. Input material: PBMCs or T cells enriched from blood (not recorded which).

In DNA form, the CDR3 reads TGTGCCAGCAGCATAAACGGACTAGCTTATTACGAGCAGTACTTC. Amino acid sequence: CASSINGLAYYEQYF. The chain employs TRBV3-1 (or the pseudogene TRBV3-2) and TRBJ2-7, with 8 bases matching TRBD2. This CDR3 is built from 15 residues. The V and J ends lost 5 bases and 4 bases, in that order; junction bases with no gene match: 10. CDR1 is LGHDT, CDR2 YNNKEL, per germline (reference sequence).